This is a list of T cell receptor beta chains from one sample in a study of T cell repertoires in cytomegalovirus infection. TCRdb passed the reads through MiXCR, listing each CDR3 protein once. The profile covers around 430,000 distinct CDR3 sequences, with approximately 42% appearing a single time and approximately 40% taken by the ten largest. Their target antigens are unknown. Specimen: cultured PBMCs, collected from culture after CMV antigen stimulation. These receptor sequences come from a human donor in good health (CMV status not recorded). Some clones in this sample may be carry-over from other donors' samples. Both conserved end residues are trimmed from each CDR3.

12	TRBV19	TRBJ2-5	ASSLRDLQETQY
14	TRBV7-2	TRBJ2-5	ASSFAGLAAQETQY
11	TRBV7-8	TRBJ2-7	ASSPDRDYEQY
13	TRBV10-3	TRBJ2-5	ATQPRDAGSETQY
13	TRBV7-4	TRBJ1-6	ASSLVGGTSSALH
13	TRBV6-6	TRBJ2-7	ASSYNPGGIHEQY
13	TRBV6-6	TRBJ1-5	ASSYERAGGQPQH
15	TRBV12-3/TRBV12-4	TRBJ2-5	ASSRPGPGPPQETQY
13	TRBV7-4	TRBJ2-2	ASNLAYANTGELF
12	TRBV6-6	TRBJ2-2	ASSSLDGTGELF
9	TRBV29-1	TRBJ2-7	SVVRTGEQY
13	TRBV27	TRBJ2-1	ASSFPGALPNEQF
12	TRBV20-1	TRBJ2-2	SARTGRGTGELF
12	TRBV28	TRBJ1-2	ASIPTGAYYGYT
16	TRBV7-9	TRBJ2-1	ASSRPGLAGGGYNEQF
14	TRBV4-2	TRBJ2-3	ASSQDRDSDTDTQY
13	TRBV6-1	TRBJ1-5	ASSEVGSSYQPQH
11	TRBV7-8	TRBJ1-1	ASSSRGDTEAF
11	TRBV28	TRBJ1-4	ASSFEQGEKLF
13	TRBV6-1	TRBJ2-1	ASSYRVLGSYEQF
15	TRBV28	TRBJ1-2	ASSSYRGRFPNYGYT
11	TRBV7-9	TRBJ1-2	ASSPQTGYGYT
13	TRBV19	TRBJ1-1	ASSPSSGDWTEAF